The present T cell receptor beta chain was sequenced within a study of spatial heterogeneity in lung cancer. CDR3 length: 14 residues. Germline V lookup: CDR1 SGHRS, CDR2 YFSETQ. The ends were cut back, 2 bases at V and 3 bases at J, with 8 bases in the middle. TCRdb ran MiXCR on the 5' RACE reads and lists one entry per CDR3 protein. The table records approximately 7,800 distinct CDR3 sequences, over 7.5% of them present only once. This clonotype was observed many times. Specified time point: sample taken at primary tumor resection. Sequencing of whole RNA from tumor, nontumor lung or frozen PBMC involved no sorting.

This rearrangement joins TRBV5-1 to TRBJ1-4; D possibly corresponds to TRBD1 (5 bases). The sequence was collected from a male donor with early-stage non-small cell lung cancer. This sample comprised PBMCs, obtained at surgery. CDR3 nucleotide sequence: TGCGCCAGCAGCTTTGCAGGGCCTAATGAAAAACTGTTTTTT. It yields the protein CASSFAGPNEKLFF.